These T cell receptor beta chains were read from a single sample in a study of OX40 agonist ivuxolimab in advanced cancers. The data were produced by immunoSEQ multiplex PCR, yet TCRdb's version contains in-frame clones alone and is incomplete. The sample has more than 60,000 clones; around 87% are singletons. The sequencing used CD4+ or CD8+ T cells sorted from blood, collected in a trial of the OX40 agonist ivuxolimab. These receptors came from an adult with an advanced solid tumor such as melanoma, head and neck, liver or kidney cancer. The CDR3 runs from the conserved cysteine through the conserved F or W. Each record gives: V gene, clone size, J gene, D gene, CDR3 DNA, CDR3 protein. A D gene is named only where the DNA matches it firmly. The listing skips clone size in some rows; elsewhere it reads once, few, many or a size class.

TRBV20-1	medium-sized	TRBJ1-2	.	TGCAGTGCTAGTATGGGCTATGGCTACACCTTC	CSASMGYGYTF
TRBV29-1	.	TRBJ2-7	.	TGCAGCGTTTCCAGGGTGGGAGCCACCTACGAGCAGTACTTC	CSVSRVGATYEQYF
TRBV5-1	.	TRBJ2-1	.	TGCGCCAGCAGCTTGGGGGCCTACAATGAGCAGTTCTTC	CASSLGAYNEQFF
TRBV18	.	TRBJ1-3	.	TGTGCCAGCTCACCAACGACAGTCTCTGGAAACACCATATATTTT	CASSPTTVSGNTIYF
TRBV2	.	TRBJ2-3	TRBD2	TGTGCCAGCAGCAGCCAAAGCGGGGGGACAGATACGCAGTATTTT	CASSSQSGGTDTQYF
TRBV11-2	.	TRBJ1-6	.	TGTGCCAGCAGCTTACAACGCCAGACGGCTTCACCCCTCCACTTT	CASSLQRQTASPLHF
TRBV2	.	TRBJ2-1	.	TGTGCCAGCTGTAAGGCTTCCTTAAATGAGCAGTTCTTC	CASCKASLNEQFF
TRBV4-1	.	TRBJ2-7	TRBD1	TGCGCCAGCAGCCGAGGACAGGGGATTTCCTACGAGCAGTACTTC	CASSRGQGISYEQYF
TRBV18	.	TRBJ1-1	TRBD1	TGTGCCAGCTCACCCGACAGGGCCTACACTGAAGCTTTCTTT	CASSPDRAYTEAFF
TRBV19	.	TRBJ1-2	.	TGTGCCAGTAGCAACCGAAGGGGAGATGGCTACACCTTC	CASSNRRGDGYTF